Below, one T cell receptor (beta chain) is given with its context. Categorization into cohorts depended on clinical history that participants reported. These data belong to a study of blood T cell repertoires in COVID-19. Study information: Sites across the United States, Italy and Spain contributed samples from acute and convalescent COVID-19.

Authors' methods: Reference gene primer amplification yielded estimated nucleated cell counts. TCRdb's table, derived via immunoSEQ multiplex PCR, lists solely in-frame clones and lacks some. That table supplies the V and J calls and clone size; D and trimming were determined from the DNA. The data contain approximately 220,000 clones, 75% to 90% of them singletons. Source material: PBMCs or T cells enriched from blood (not recorded which). The receptor's source is a man aged 25-40 years who had recovered from COVID-19.

The chain's CDR3 is CASSYSRDRVPEAFF. The CDR3 DNA is TGTGCCAGCAGTTACAGTAGGGACAGGGTCCCTGAAGCTTTCTTT. The V and J genes are TRBV6-2 or TRBV6-3 and TRBJ1-1, with 9 bases aligning to TRBD1. CDR3 length: 15 amino acids. V shed 2 bases and J 6 bases; nucleotides not matched to a gene: 7. Germline-derived CDR1 and CDR2 are MNHEY and SVGEGT.